This TCR beta chain comes out of a study of identical twins. On this clonotype: What it binds is not known.

TCRdb re-derived calls from the 5' RACE reads in MiXCR, one entry per CDR3 protein. The sample shows hundreds of thousands of distinct CDR3 sequences, approximately 13% of them seen only once. The V gene end was trimmed by 4 bases and the J gene end by 3 bases; junction bases not matched to a gene: 4. The CDR3 runs to 14 residues. In germline, CDR1 is SGHNT, CDR2 YYREEE (reference sequence). Study findings and constraints: Twins shared out-of-frame alpha sequences with excess low generation probability. Conclusions came from cross-sectional statistical analysis, not from following the same donors.

This same sample was also part of a study on yellow fever vaccine responses in identical twins. In that study: Reportedly, the response of twins' T cells to the vaccine seemed partly convergent, partly personalized.

Sequencing used PBMCs. The rearrangement joins TRBV5-4 to TRBJ2-3; 8 bases fit TRBD1. The TCR comes from a woman under 30 in good health. CDR3 nucleotide sequence: TGTGCCAGCAGCGACGGGACAGGAACAGATACGCAGTATTTT. This encodes CASSDGTGTDTQYF.